The entry that follows covers one T cell receptor beta chain sequence. Antigen specificity is unknown. This record belongs to a study of T cell repertoires in cytomegalovirus infection. The junction had 12 bases not matched to a gene; V was cut back by 3 bases and J by 2 bases. CDR3 size: 17 residues. The germline V gene has CDR1 DFQATT and CDR2 SNEGSKA (reference sequence). Findings and limits, study-wide: Carriage of CMV together with the relevant HLA was identifiable through cumulative public TCR beta family frequency.

TCRdb called the reads again in MiXCR, with one record for every CDR3 protein. This table holds a few hundred thousand distinct CDR3 sequences, around 40% found once. This specimen consisted of cultured PBMCs, obtained from culture after CMV antigen stimulation. The source of this sequence is a human donor in good health (CMV status not recorded). Some clones in this sample may be carry-over from other donors' samples. V is TRBV20-1 and J is TRBJ2-3; 9 bases fit TRBD2. CDR3 DNA sequence: TGCAGTGCTAGTACTCCAAGCGGGGGGCTGGCCACAGATACGCAGTATTTT. Translated, it gives CSASTPSGGLATDTQYF.